This TCR beta chain was sequenced during a study of memory B cells and T cells in multiple sclerosis. The germline V gene has CDR1 SGHDN and CDR2 FVKESK. The CDR3 totals 14 residues. V was pared by 5 bases and J by 4 bases, with 6 bases of the junction left unmatched. Assay used: immunoSEQ multiplex PCR; TCRdb lists only in-frame clones, some missing. There are over 35,000 clones in the sample; roughly 80% occur only once, and roughly 1.1% lies in the top ten. A note on this clone: The antigen remains undetermined.

After stimulus-free culture, autoproliferating CFSE-dim and non-proliferating CFSE-high T cells were sequenced separately. Over 4.5x10^7 CFSE-labeled PBMCs were cultured less than 8 days unstimulated, then replicate wells were pooled. CFSE at about 0.5 uM labeled the PBMCs, which were then cultured unstimulated. Sequenced input: PBMCs from blood kept in culture. The TCR sequence derives from a human donor with multiple sclerosis. This chain uses TRBV14 with TRBJ1-2, with 8 bases fitting TRBD1. The CDR3 nucleotides read TGTGCCAGCAGCTTAGCAGGGGGCTCCTATGGCTACACCTTC. Its protein is CASSLAGGSYGYTF. The variable domain in full, completed from reference TRBV14 and TRBJ1-2, reads EAGVTQFPSHSVIEKGQTVTLRCDPISGHDNLYWYRRVMGKEIKFLLHFVKESKQDESGMPNNRFLAERTGGTYSTLKVQPAELEDSGVYFCASSLAGGSYGYTFGSGTRLTVV.